The subject of this entry is one TCR beta chain. The data stem from a study of blood T cell repertoires in COVID-19. Study background: The samples span acute and convalescent COVID-19 from the United States, Italy and Spain.

Source study methods: Scientists estimated how many nucleated cells there were by amplifying reference gene primers. Assay: immunoSEQ multiplex PCR; the TCRdb copy retains only in-frame clones and omits some. V and J calls and clone size are those listed in that table; D and trimming were worked out from the DNA. In the table there are approximately 170,000 clones, roughly 88% of which are singletons. Across 24 US areas, participants ranged in age from about 18 to 90 years. Cohort 3 donors counted as recovered after two negative PCRs, clearance, or resolved symptoms. The CDR3 length is 13 residues. Germline loops: CDR1 SQVTM, CDR2 ANQGSEA. V shed 7 bases and J 3 bases; nucleotides not matched to a gene: 6.

The chain joins TRBV29-1 to TRBJ2-7, with 10 nucleotides matching TRBD2. This sequence originates from a woman aged 18-29 years who had recovered from COVID-19. What was sequenced was PBMCs or T cells enriched from blood (not recorded which). The CDR3: CSATGTSDYEQYF. As DNA, the CDR3 is TGCAGCGCAACCGGGACTAGCGACTACGAGCAGTACTTC.